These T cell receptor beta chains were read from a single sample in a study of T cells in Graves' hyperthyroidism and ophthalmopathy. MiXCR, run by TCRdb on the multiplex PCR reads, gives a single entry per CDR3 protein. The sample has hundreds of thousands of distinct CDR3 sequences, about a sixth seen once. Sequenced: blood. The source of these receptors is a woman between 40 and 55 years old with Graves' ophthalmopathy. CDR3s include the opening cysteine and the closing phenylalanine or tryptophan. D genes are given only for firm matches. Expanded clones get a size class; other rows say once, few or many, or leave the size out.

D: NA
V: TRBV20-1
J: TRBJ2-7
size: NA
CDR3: CSALRTASYEQYF
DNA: TGCAGTGCCCTAAGGACAGCCTCCTACGAGCAGTACTTC

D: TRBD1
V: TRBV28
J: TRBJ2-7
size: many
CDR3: CASSRTGPPYEQYF
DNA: TGTGCCAGCAGTCGGACAGGACCTCCCTACGAGCAGTACTTC

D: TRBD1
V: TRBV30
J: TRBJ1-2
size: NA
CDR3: CAWSALGQSYGYTF
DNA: TGTGCCTGGAGTGCCCTGGGACAGTCCTACGGCTACACCTTC

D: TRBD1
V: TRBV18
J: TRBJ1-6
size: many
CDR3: CASSPGQVSNSPLHF
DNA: TGTGCCAGCTCGCCGGGACAGGTTTCGAATTCACCCCTCCACTTT

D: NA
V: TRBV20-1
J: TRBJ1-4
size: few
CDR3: CSALTGLRAEKLFF
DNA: TGCAGTGCTCTCACGGGTTTGCGGGCTGAAAAACTGTTTTTT

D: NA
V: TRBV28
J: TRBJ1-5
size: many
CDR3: CASKFSTSNQPQHF
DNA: TGTGCCAGCAAATTCTCCACTAGCAATCAGCCCCAGCATTTT

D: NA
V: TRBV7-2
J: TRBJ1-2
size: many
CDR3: CASSLNRNYGYTF
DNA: TGTGCCAGCAGCTTAAACAGGAACTATGGCTACACCTTC

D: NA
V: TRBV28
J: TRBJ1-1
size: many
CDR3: CASSLGFTEAFF
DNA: TGTGCCAGCAGTTTGGGGTTCACTGAAGCTTTCTTT

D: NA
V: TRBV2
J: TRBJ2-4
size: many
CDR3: CASSGAELAKNIQYF
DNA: TGTGCCAGCAGTGGGGCAGAATTAGCCAAAAACATTCAGTACTTC

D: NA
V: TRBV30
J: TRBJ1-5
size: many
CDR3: CAWSGTAGQPQHF
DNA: TGTGCCTGGAGTGGGACAGCCGGCCAGCCCCAGCATTTT

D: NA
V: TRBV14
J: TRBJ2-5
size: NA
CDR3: CASSQARVATQYF
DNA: TGTGCCAGCAGCCAAGCCAGGGTGGCGACCCAGTACTTC

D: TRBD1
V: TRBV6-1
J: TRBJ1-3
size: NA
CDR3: CASSNQGQSGGNTIYF
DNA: TGTGCCAGCAGCAACCAGGGACAGTCGGGTGGAAACACCATATATTTT

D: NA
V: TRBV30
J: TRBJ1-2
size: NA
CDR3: CAWSVQPNYGYTF
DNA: TGTGCCTGGAGTGTTCAACCTAACTATGGCTACACCTTC

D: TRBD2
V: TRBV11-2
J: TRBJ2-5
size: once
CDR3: CASSFGGGDTETQYF
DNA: TGTGCCAGCAGCTTTGGCGGGGGTGATACGGAGACCCAGTACTTC

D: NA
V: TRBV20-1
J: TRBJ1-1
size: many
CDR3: CSAPRGGDTEAFF
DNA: TGCAGTGCACCCAGGGGTGGCGACACTGAAGCTTTCTTT

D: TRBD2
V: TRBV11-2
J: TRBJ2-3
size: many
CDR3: CASSPSGGVTDTQYF
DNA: TGTGCCAGCAGCCCTAGCGGGGGAGTCACAGATACGCAGTATTTT

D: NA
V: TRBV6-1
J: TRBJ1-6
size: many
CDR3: CASSEIGSYNSPLHF
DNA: TGTGCCAGCAGTGAAATCGGGTCCTATAATTCACCCCTCCACTTT

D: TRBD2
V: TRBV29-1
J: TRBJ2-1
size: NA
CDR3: CSVVQRGRLYNEQFF
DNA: TGCAGCGTTGTCCAGCGGGGGCGGCTCTACAATGAGCAGTTCTTC

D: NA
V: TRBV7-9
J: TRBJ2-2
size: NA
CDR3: CASSQIDGTSGNTGELFF
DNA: TGTGCCAGCAGCCAAATCGACGGGACATCCGGAAACACCGGGGAGCTGTTTTTT

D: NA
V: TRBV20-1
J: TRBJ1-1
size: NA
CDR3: CSARDHEGLDTEAFF
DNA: TGCAGTGCTAGAGATCATGAGGGGTTGGACACTGAAGCTTTCTTT

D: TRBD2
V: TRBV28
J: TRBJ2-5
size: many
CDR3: CASSTSGGGETQYF
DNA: TGTGCCAGTTCAACTAGCGGGGGAGGAGAGACCCAGTACTTC

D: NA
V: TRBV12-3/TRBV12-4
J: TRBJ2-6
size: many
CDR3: CASSLIGGMANVLTF
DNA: TGTGCCAGCAGTTTAATCGGTGGCATGGCCAACGTCCTGACTTTC

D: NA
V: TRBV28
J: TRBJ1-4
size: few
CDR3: CASRPARVTNEKLFF
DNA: TGTGCCAGCAGGCCAGCGCGGGTGACTAATGAAAAACTGTTTTTT

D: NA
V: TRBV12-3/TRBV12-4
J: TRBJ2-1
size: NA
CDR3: CASSLRTAGNNEQFF
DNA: TGTGCCAGCAGTTTGAGGACTGCGGGCAACAATGAGCAGTTCTTC

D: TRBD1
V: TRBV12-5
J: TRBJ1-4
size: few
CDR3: CASGGRQGSEGGGEKLFF
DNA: TGTGCTAGTGGTGGAAGACAGGGAAGCGAAGGGGGAGGTGAAAAACTGTTTTTT

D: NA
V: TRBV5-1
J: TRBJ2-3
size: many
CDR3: CASRIGVTDTQYF
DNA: TGCGCCAGCAGAATAGGGGTCACAGATACGCAGTATTTT